This T cell receptor beta chain was retrieved from a study of T cells in Graves' hyperthyroidism and ophthalmopathy. TCR beta CDR3 regions were amplified from RNA transcripts. The TCR CDR3 was amplified in a first-round RT-PCR using the HTBI primer set. TCRdb re-analysed the multiplex PCR reads in MiXCR, keeping a single row per CDR3 protein. Seen here are almost 600,000 distinct CDR3 sequences, approximately 13% observed once, and the top ten hold less than 6%. Trimming removed 7 bases at V and 1 base at J, with 15 bases between. The length of the CDR3 is 15 residues. CDR1 SEHNR and CDR2 FQNEAQ come from the germline V gene (reference sequence). Many counts were recorded for this clonotype. The PBMCs had their origin in 10 ml of fresh peripheral blood.

This chain links TRBV7-9 with TRBJ2-3; D is ambiguous. The clonotype comes from a woman aged 25 to 39 with Graves' hyperthyroidism that later progressed to Graves' ophthalmopathy. Source material: blood. CDR3 in amino acids: CASTQILEGTDTQYF. CDR3 nucleotides: TGTGCCAGCACCCAAATTCTAGAGGGCACAGATACGCAGTATTTT.